The T cell receptor (beta chain) described here comes from a study of tumor-infiltrating lymphocytes in primary liver carcinoma. Study-level information: Roughly 3.65 to 7.13 million productive TCRbeta reads were obtained per sample, with similar numbers across tissue types. Study-wide points: Tumors had a significantly higher top-250-clone fraction than blood (p = 0.039).

Germline V gene data show CDR1 as LNHDA and CDR2 as SQIVND (reference sequence). Trimming removed 4 bases from V and 6 bases from J; junction bases left unmatched: 6. The CDR3 length is 15 residues. Germline DNA was extracted alongside blood RNA, which was obtained from unsorted whole blood. The patients, who had chronic HBV infection, were treatment-naive (untreated). Turning to this clonotype: Its antigen is unknown.

From around 500 ng of total RNA, TCR beta-specific cDNA was reverse-transcribed using a constant-region primer. Three-round nested multiplex PCR performed with slightly modified ARM-PCR produced the TCR beta libraries. The first two PCR rounds, nine to ten cycles each, used TRBV1-TRBV30 forward primers and a C-beta reverse primer. TCRdb passed the multiplex PCR reads through MiXCR, listing each CDR3 protein once. The table has over 250,000 distinct CDR3 sequences, 45% to 70% seen once. The rearrangement joins TRBV19 to TRBJ2-1; 10 bases agree with TRBD1. This receptor was taken from a woman aged 30 to 39 with primary liver carcinoma and hepatitis B virus infection. Sequenced: peripheral blood. In DNA form, the CDR3 reads TGTGCCAGTAGTACCGACAGGGGGCCCATCAATGAGCAGTTCTTC. It is translated as CASSTDRGPINEQFF.